Detailed here is one TCR beta chain. The sample originates from a study of technical replicates of blood from a handful of donors. Assay: immunoSEQ multiplex PCR; the TCRdb copy retains only in-frame clones and omits some. Among roughly 15,000 clones listed, over 65% were seen once. Trimming shortened V by 0 bases and J by 0 bases, and 10 bases separated the two germline ends. Germline-derived CDR1 and CDR2 are ENHRY and SYGVKD. This CDR3 comprises 16 residues. Sequenced: PBMCs. The clonotype comes from a human donor in good health. Some clones in this sample may be carry-over from other donors' samples. The chain has TRBV10-3 and TRBJ2-3; D is perhaps TRBD2 (5 bases). The chain's CDR3 is CAISESRDPSTDTQYF. DNA of the CDR3: TGTGCCATCAGTGAGTCCCGGGATCCTAGCACAGATACGCAGTATTTT.